This T cell receptor beta chain originates from a study of blood T cell repertoires in COVID-19. Across the study: COVID-19 samples collected from the United States, Italy and Spain covered acute and convalescent phases. T cells, B-cell-depleted T cells, or PBMCs supplied cDNA or gDNA.

As originally analysed: By means of reference gene primer amplification, nucleated cell counts were estimated. Assay: immunoSEQ multiplex PCR; the TCRdb copy retains only in-frame clones and omits some. V, J and clone size derive from that table, while D and trimming were established from the DNA sequence. The repertoire holds over 200,000 clones, with roughly 86% as singletons. The CDR3 loop spans 16 amino acids. V is TRBV21-1 and J is TRBJ2-3; TRBD2, the D gene given by the table, was not confirmed from the DNA. TRBV21-1 is a documented pseudogene. This receptor was obtained from a woman aged 40-49 years with acute or convalescent COVID-19. Sequencing was carried out using peripheral blood. CDR3 nucleotide sequence: TGTGCCAGCAGACTCCCGGGGCTAGCGGGAGAAGATACGCAGTATTTT. Residues: CASRLPGLAGEDTQYF.